This T cell receptor beta chain was sequenced during a study of shared clonotypes between healthy human individuals. For the study at large: The donor pool was made up of a couple of women and three men aged 18 to 49.

Healthy and HIV-negative, the adult donors had no recent acute infections or vaccinations. About 30,000 T cell genomes, or approximately 280 ng DNA, went into unsorted PBMC replicate PCRs. Assay: immunoSEQ multiplex PCR; the TCRdb copy retains only in-frame clones and omits some. The data contain fewer than 600,000 clones, 60% to 85% of them singletons. The sample taken for sequencing was PBMCs. This receptor was taken from a woman aged 40-49 years in good health. Some clones in this sample may be carry-over from other donors' samples.

CDR3 loop: CASSLGLSHQPQHF. CDR3 in DNA: TGTGCCAGCAGTCTGGGGTTAAGTCATCAGCCCCAGCATTTT. The chain uses TRBV2 and TRBJ1-5; D is ambiguous. In germline, CDR1 is SNHLY, CDR2 FYNNEI. The CDR3 contains 14 residues. Trimming cost V 5 bases and J 5 bases, with 13 bases left between them.